One sample yielded the 13 T cell receptor beta chains listed below, sequenced in a study of regulatory T cells in long-lasting Graves disease. Indicated time point: newly diagnosed GD, antithyroid drugs for less than 3 months. The TCR library was prepared using RNA isolated from PBMCs. Building of the TCR beta libraries involved iRepertoire HTBI primers and Arm-PCR of CDR3 regions. One entry per CDR3 protein, called by TCRdb with MiXCR from the multiplex PCR reads. The table lists approximately 310,000 distinct CDR3 sequences, about 18% of them singletons. The sample here was peripheral blood mononuclear cells (PBMCs), taken at new diagnosis, from a patient treated with antithyroid drugs. These receptors came from a female donor with Graves disease.

A remark on this clonotype: This may be a read error: a much more frequent sequence differs by one nucleotide. This rearrangement joins TRBV3-1 to TRBJ2-1; possibly TRBD2 for D (6 bases). Germline V lookup: CDR1 LGHDT, CDR2 YNNKEL (reference sequence). The CDR3 covers 15 residues. CDR3 coding DNA: TGTGCCAGCAGCCAACGGGACTGGAAAAACAATCAGCAGTTCTTC. Protein: CASSQRDWKNNQQFF.

The chain couples TRBV20-1 to TRBJ2-5, with TRBD1 as a possible D gene (5 bases). Trimming shortened V by 0 bases and J by 2 bases, and 7 bases separated the two germline ends. Germline V gene lookup returns CDR1 DFQATT and CDR2 SNEGSKA (reference sequence). CDR3 length equals 13 residues. The CDR3 reads CSARDREQETQYF. CDR3 in DNA: TGCAGTGCTAGAGACAGGGAACAAGAGACCCAGTACTTC.

This clonotype showed up many times. V is TRBV12-3 or TRBV12-4 and J is TRBJ2-1; the match to TRBD2 covers 13 bases. This CDR3 is built from 17 residues. V shed 0 bases, J shed 5 bases, and the junction held 4 bases outside the gene matches. The CDR3 coding sequence is TGTGCCAGCAGTTTAGCAACTAGCGGGAGGGGTAACAATGAGCAGTTCTTC. Encoded protein: CASSLATSGRGNNEQFF.

This clonotype came up many times. This sequence joins TRBV28 and TRBJ2-6; D is undetermined. Germline V lookup: CDR1 MDHEN, CDR2 SYDVKM. Trimming removed 5 bases from V and 4 bases from J, with 21 bases in between. This CDR3 spans 18 amino acids. CDR3: CASSTLGRTVKGANVLTF. In DNA form, the CDR3 reads TGTGCCAGCAGTACCCTTGGACGGACCGTAAAAGGGGCCAACGTCCTGACTTTC.

This clonotype was found many times. The gene calls are TRBV19 and TRBJ1-5; D is perhaps TRBD1 (5 bases). This CDR3 region has 15 residues. Germline CDR1 is LNHDA and CDR2 is SQIVND (reference sequence). Trimming removed 1 base from V and 2 bases from J, with 9 bases in between. The CDR3: CASSIVQGGNQPQHF. CDR3 DNA: TGTGCCAGTAGTATAGTCCAGGGCGGCAATCAGCCCCAGCATTTT. Variable domain in full (rest from reference TRBV19 and TRBJ1-5): DGGITQSPKYLFRKEGQNVTLSCEQNLNHDAMYWYRQDPGQGLRLIYYSQIVNDFQKGDIAEGYSVSREKKESFPLTVTSAQKNPTAFYLCASSIVQGGNQPQHFGDGTRLSIL.

This clonotype was seen repeatedly, ten times or more. The chain uses TRBV5-8 and TRBJ2-1; D gene ambiguous. Germline V CDR1 and CDR2: SGHTS, YDEGEE. This CDR3 has 14 amino acids. V lost 1 base and J lost 4, with 9 bases in between. CDR3: CASSLTEPYNEQFF. In DNA, the CDR3 is TGTGCCAGCAGCTTGACGGAGCCTTACAATGAGCAGTTCTTC.

In its sample, this clonotype was seen many times. The rearrangement joins TRBV11-2 to TRBJ2-2; 13 bases are shared with TRBD2. This CDR3 contains 17 residues. The germline V gene encodes CDR1 SGHAT and CDR2 FQNNGV. V lost 6 bases and J lost 0; bases outside the gene matches: 4. CDR3 protein: CASRRTSGSANTGELFF. The DNA for the CDR3 is TGTGCCAGCAGGAGGACTAGCGGGAGTGCGAACACCGGGGAGCTGTTTTTT. Full variable domain (outside the CDR3, taken from reference TRBV11-2 and TRBJ2-2): EAGVAQSPRYKIIEKRQSVAFWCNPISGHATLYWYQQILGQGPKLLIQFQNNGVVDDSQLPKDRFSAERLKGVDSTLKIQPAKLEDSAVYLCASRRTSGSANTGELFFGEGSRLTVL.

This clonotype was recorded a few times. With a much larger clone just one base away, this may be a read error. The chain recombines TRBV6-1 with TRBJ2-5, with 7 bases fitting TRBD2. The CDR3 is 14 amino acids. The germline V gene encodes CDR1 MNHNS and CDR2 SASEGT. CDR3 bases: TGTGCCAGCAGTATGGGAGGGGTACAAGAGGCCCAGTACTTC. Translated: CASSMGGVQEAQYF.

The J gene is TRBJ1-5, the V gene TRBV6-6, with D maybe TRBD1 (5 bases). CDR3 size: 14 residues. Trimming left V 0 bases short and J 14 bases short, with 17 bases between. The germline gives CDR1 MNHNY, CDR2 SVGAGI (reference sequence). As DNA, the CDR3 is TGTGCCAGCAGTTACTCGCCCGGGGACGGGGAAAAGCATTTT. Translated, it gives CASSYSPGDGEKHF.

This clonotype was observed at least ten times. The gene calls are TRBV19 and TRBJ1-6; the D is unclear. The V gene lost 5 bases and the J gene lost 9 bases, with 8 bases spanning the gap. This CDR3 has 12 residues. CDR1 and CDR2 (germline): LNHDA, SQIVND (reference sequence). The CDR3 reads CASSSGVSPLHF. CDR3 DNA sequence: TGTGCCAGTAGTTCAGGAGTTTCACCCCTCCACTTT. The complete variable domain, with remaining parts taken from reference TRBV19 and TRBJ1-6, reads DGGITQSPKYLFRKEGQNVTLSCEQNLNHDAMYWYRQDPGQGLRLIYYSQIVNDFQKGDIAEGYSVSREKKESFPLTVTSAQKNPTAFYLCASSSGVSPLHFGNGTRLTVT.

This clonotype was seen many times. The chain uses TRBV28 and TRBJ1-3, with D perhaps TRBD1 (6 bases). Trimming removed 10 bases from V and 0 bases from J, with 10 bases in between. Germline CDR1 MDHEN, CDR2 SYDVKM. This CDR3 region has 13 residues. The CDR3 is CAIRGSSGNTIYF. The CDR3 bases are TGTGCCATCAGGGGAAGCTCTGGAAACACCATATATTTT.

This clonotype was found many times. This chain joins TRBV7-2 and TRBJ2-1; D is possibly TRBD2 (6 bases). Germline V gene data show CDR1 as SGHTA and CDR2 as FQGNSA. There are 15 residues in the CDR3. Trimming took 6 bases from V and 0 from J, leaving 12 bases between them. The CDR3 DNA follows: TGTGCCAGCAGTTTGGACGGGAGCTCCTACAATGAGCAGTTCTTC. Translation: CASSLDGSSYNEQFF.

This clonotype was found many times. The chain recombines TRBV19 with TRBJ1-4, with TRBD1 matching over 7 bases. V lost 4 bases and J lost 6; bases outside the gene matches: 8. CDR1 is LNHDA and CDR2 is SQIVND in the germline V gene (reference sequence). This CDR3 contains 15 residues. The CDR3 nucleotides are TGTGCCAGTAGTACCAGGGGGTCGGGATATGAAAAACTGTTTTTT. Residues: CASSTRGSGYEKLFF.